One and the same sample provided the 27 T cell receptor beta chains below, sequenced in a study of T cell changes during pregnancy in multiple sclerosis (dated by TCRdb to between 2018 and 2021). The library was generated by the immunoSEQ multiplex PCR assay. TCRdb carries this immuneACCESS record with in-frame sequences only. Its versions omit some clonotypes, under half of them owing to an unresolved V gene in the studies checked, with the rest unexplained. The sample table lists 60,000 to 90,000 clones, about 93% of them with a count of one. The top ten constitute 2.6% of the sample. Material: peripheral blood, obtained after pregnancy. Receptors were obtained from a female donor in good health, enrolled as a control in a pregnancy study.

The V and J genes are TRBV30 and TRBJ1-1, with a tentative D call TRBD1 (5 bases). Germline CDR1 GTSNPN, CDR2 SVGIG (reference sequence). The CDR3 consists of 13 residues. The V end was cut by 3 bases, the J end by 0 bases, with 8 bases between. CDR3 sequence (DNA): TGTGCCTGGAGCGCAGGGATGAACACTGAAGCTTTCTTT. Residues: CAWSAGMNTEAFF.

The chain has TRBV7-2 and TRBJ2-7; maybe TRBD2 (6 bases). With 2 bases removed from V and 0 bases from J, the gap between germline ends came to 11 bases. The germline V gene encodes CDR1 SGHTA and CDR2 FQGNSA. This CDR3 comprises 15 residues. CDR3 residues: CASSLRPGGSYEQYF. CDR3 coding DNA: TGTGCCAGCAGCTTAAGGCCCGGGGGCTCCTACGAGCAGTACTTC.

The chain links TRBV6-1 to TRBJ2-1; TRBD1 agrees at 8 bases. The CDR3 is made up of 13 amino acids. Germline V gene sequence: CDR1 MNHNS, CDR2 SASEGT. After removal of 7 bases from V and 9 bases from J, the junction contained 8 bases not matched to a gene. CDR3: CASTDRVFGEQFF. CDR3 DNA sequence: TGTGCCAGCACGGACAGGGTTTTTGGTGAGCAGTTCTTC.

CDR3 in amino acids: CASSSQQGADTQYF. CDR3 in DNA: TGTGCCAGCTCCTCCCAGCAGGGGGCAGATACGCAGTATTTT. This rearrangement joins TRBV18 to TRBJ2-3, with 7 positions matching TRBD1. The CDR3 has 14 amino acids. Per the germline V gene, CDR1 is KGHSH and CDR2 is LQKENI. Trimming cost V 6 bases and J 4 bases; bases outside gene matches: 7.

The rearrangement links TRBV30 to TRBJ1-4; no clear D. Germline V gives CDR1 GTSNPN, CDR2 SVGIG (reference sequence). This CDR3 comprises 13 residues. Trimming took off 3 bases at V and 6 bases at J, with 11 bases between the two ends. The CDR3 here is CAWSPLLHEKLFF. Here the CDR3 DNA reads TGTGCCTGGAGCCCCCTACTCCATGAAAAACTGTTTTTT.

The CDR3 loop is CATSRGGQAQETQYF. CDR3 nucleotides: TGTGCCACCAGCAGGGGTGGACAGGCCCAAGAGACCCAGTACTTC. The chain carries TRBV15 and TRBJ2-5; TRBD1 agrees at 7 bases. The V gene end was trimmed by 3 bases and the J gene end by 1 base; junction bases not matched to a gene: 5. The length of the CDR3 is 15 residues. Germline V gene sequence: CDR1 LNHNV, CDR2 YYDKDF (reference sequence).

The V gene is TRBV27, the J gene TRBJ2-1, with 9 bases identical to TRBD1. The V segment lost 7 bases and the J segment 0 bases; nucleotides outside the gene matches: 13. The V gene's germline CDR1 is MNHEY and CDR2 SMNVEV (reference sequence). The CDR3 length is 18 residues. CDR3 in amino acids: CASTGTGLPADSYNEQFF. In nucleotides, the CDR3 is TGTGCCAGCACCGGGACAGGGCTGCCAGCGGACTCCTACAATGAGCAGTTCTTC.

This chain connects TRBV15 to TRBJ2-2, with 9 bases matching TRBD2. The trim removed 0 bases at V and 5 bases at J, leaving 16 bases unmatched. Germline V gene data show CDR1 as LNHNV and CDR2 as YYDKDF (reference sequence). The CDR3 is 20 residues long. The DNA for the CDR3 is TGTGCCACCAGCAGAGATTTAGGCCGAGGGGCGGGAGGGACTACCGGGGAGCTGTTTTTT. Translated: CATSRDLGRGAGGTTGELFF. The whole variable domain, filled in from reference TRBV15 and TRBJ2-2, reads DAMVIQNPRYQVTQFGKPVTLSCSQTLNHNVMYWYQQKSSQAPKLLFHYYDKDFNNEADTPDNFQSRRPNTSFCFLDIRSPGLGDTAMYLCATSRDLGRGAGGTTGELFFGEGSRLTVL.

The gene calls are TRBV30 and TRBJ1-4; possibly TRBD1 for D (5 bases). Germline values: CDR1 GTSNPN, CDR2 SVGIG (reference sequence). V dropped 3 bases and J dropped 6 bases, with 8 bases sitting between them. The CDR3 covers 12 residues. The CDR3 sequence: CAWRKGYEKLFF. CDR3 nucleotides: TGTGCCTGGAGAAAGGGGTATGAAAAACTGTTTTTT.

This clone was detected only a few times. V gene TRBV4-1 combines with J gene TRBJ1-2; 8 bases are a match to TRBD1. Germline loops: CDR1 MGHRA, CDR2 YSYEKL. V trimming: 2 bases; J trimming: 4 bases; junction bases outside the gene matches: 12. This CDR3 spans 17 amino acids. Here the CDR3 DNA reads TGCGCCAGCAGCCAACCGACAGGGGTCGGGGTAGCCTATGGCTACACCTTC. Translating it yields CASSQPTGVGVAYGYTF.

The J gene is TRBJ2-1, the V gene TRBV5-1; tentative D call: TRBD1 (6 bases). The CDR3 has 14 residues. The V end lost 2 bases, the J end lost 3 bases, and 9 bases lay between the germline ends. Germline V gene lookup returns CDR1 SGHRS and CDR2 YFSETQ. DNA for the CDR3: TGCGCCAGCAGCTTTGGGACACTCTACAATGAGCAGTTCTTC. This encodes CASSFGTLYNEQFF.

This chain links TRBV2 with TRBJ2-5, with 7 bases identical to TRBD2. Trimming at V came to 3 bases and at J to 5 bases, leaving 6 bases not matched to a gene. The CDR3 loop spans 14 amino acids. Germline V gene lookup returns CDR1 SNHLY and CDR2 FYNNEI. The CDR3 is CASSDRLGGETQYF. In DNA form, the CDR3 reads TGTGCCAGCAGTGATCGACTGGGGGGGGAGACCCAGTACTTC.

V gene TRBV6-1 combines with J gene TRBJ2-7, with unresolved D. V was clipped by 3 bases and J by 1 base, with 4 bases between them. Looked up from germline, CDR1 is MNHNS and CDR2 is SASEGT. The CDR3 consists of 12 residues. The CDR3 region has the DNA TGTGCCAGCAGTGATATGTCCTACGAGCAGTACTTC. Translation: CASSDMSYEQYF.

The J gene is TRBJ1-2, the V gene TRBV19; TRBD1 aligns across 10 bases. With V trimmed by 1 base and J by 1 base, 6 bases remained unmatched. Looked up from germline, CDR1 is LNHDA and CDR2 is SQIVND (reference sequence). The CDR3 runs 17 residues. CDR3 DNA sequence: TGTGCCAGTAGTATAGTCCGGGACAGGGGCGTTAACTATGGCTACACCTTC. This codes for CASSIVRDRGVNYGYTF.

The chain uses TRBV7-9 and TRBJ2-1; no definite D call. Trimming removed 0 bases from V and 8 bases from J, with 8 bases in between. The germline CDR1 and CDR2 sequences are SEHNR and FQNEAQ (reference sequence). This CDR3 has 13 amino acids. In DNA form, the CDR3 reads TGTGCCAGCAGCTTAGCTCAATTGTATGAGCAGTTCTTC. Translating gives CASSLAQLYEQFF.

The J gene is TRBJ1-1, the V gene TRBV7-3, with D perhaps TRBD1 (6 bases). The CDR3 covers 18 residues. The V end was cut by 5 bases, the J end by 5 bases, with 27 bases between. Germline V gives CDR1 SGHTA, CDR2 FQGTGA. Here the CDR3 reads CASSRKCNRVVGGTEAFF. The DNA of the CDR3 is TGTGCCAGCAGCCGAAAATGTAACAGGGTCGTGGGGGGGACTGAAGCTTTCTTT.

The chain carries TRBV2 and TRBJ1-1, with D tentatively TRBD1 (6 bases). CDR1 and CDR2 (germline): SNHLY, FYNNEI. The CDR3 spans 11 residues. The CDR3 sequence is CAGRGETEAFF. DNA of the CDR3: TGTGCGGGCAGGGGTGAAACTGAAGCTTTCTTT.

Comments on this clone: Other DNA sequences in the sample encode the same CDR3. The chain recombines TRBV7-9 with TRBJ1-5, with D maybe TRBD1 (5 bases). This CDR3 has 15 amino acids. Germline V gene lookup returns CDR1 SEHNR and CDR2 FQNEAQ (reference sequence). Trimming pared 1 base from V and 0 bases from J, leaving 7 bases between. CDR3 in amino acids: CASSLGRGSNQPQHF. DNA of the CDR3: TGTGCCAGCAGCTTAGGGAGGGGTAGCAATCAGCCCCAGCATTTT.

Written as DNA, the CDR3 is TGTGCCAGCAGTGAAGAAGGACAGACCGTACTGTTTTTT. This sequence encodes CASSEEGQTVLFF. V is TRBV2 and J is TRBJ1-4; TRBD1 is a possible D gene (6 bases). The CDR3 runs 13 residues. Trimming pared 1 base from V and 13 bases from J, leaving 13 bases between. Germline CDR1 reads SNHLY; CDR2 reads FYNNEI.

CDR3 bases: TGTGCCAGCAGCTTGGGTAGGGGCGTAGATACGCAGTATTTT. Translated, it gives CASSLGRGVDTQYF. The rearrangement links TRBV5-4 to TRBJ2-3; a weak D match, TRBD1 (5 bases). Between the trimmed V and J ends, which lost 0 bases and 5 bases, there was a span of 10 bases. Germline V CDR1 and CDR2: SGHNT, YYREEE (reference sequence). The CDR3 length is 14 residues.

The V and J genes are TRBV5-1 and TRBJ2-1; the match to TRBD2 covers 8 bases. The germline CDR1 and CDR2 sequences are SGHRS and YFSETQ. V lost 1 base, J lost 8 bases, and 11 bases stayed unmatched. This CDR3 region has 16 residues. The CDR3, as DNA: TGCGCCAGCAGCTTGACCCAGCGGGAGACCGGGGATGAGCAGTTCTTC. Residues: CASSLTQRETGDEQFF.

The chain joins TRBV15 to TRBJ2-3; D is possibly TRBD2 (5 bases). There are 15 residues in the CDR3. Trimming took off 1 base at V and 3 bases at J, with 11 bases between the two ends. Per the germline V gene, CDR1 is LNHNV and CDR2 is YYDKDF (reference sequence). The CDR3 coding sequence is TGTGCCACCAGCAGAGGGACCGGGAAGACAGATACGCAGTATTTT. Protein: CATSRGTGKTDTQYF.

In nucleotides, the CDR3 is TGTGCCAGTAGGTCCGGGACAGATCACACAGATACGCAGTATTTT. Translated, it gives CASRSGTDHTDTQYF. The chain links TRBV19 to TRBJ2-3; the match to TRBD1 covers 7 bases. CDR1 and CDR2 (germline): LNHDA, SQIVND (reference sequence). This CDR3 region has 15 residues. Germline trimming cut 6 bases from V and 2 bases from J; bases unmatched to any gene: 8.

Here the CDR3 DNA reads TGTGCCAGCAGCCTCAGGGGGTTTCTACTGGAAGCTTTCTTT. This codes for CASSLRGFLLEAFF. The chain uses TRBV2 and TRBJ1-1; 7 bases line up with TRBD1. The CDR3 sequence is 14 residues long. The germline CDR1 and CDR2 sequences are SNHLY and FYNNEI. Trimming cost V 6 bases and J 8 bases; bases outside gene matches: 12. The variable domain in full, completed from reference TRBV2 and TRBJ1-1, reads EPEVTQTPSHQVTQMGQEVILRCVPISNHLYFYWYRQILGQKVEFLVSFYNNEISEKSEIFDDQFSVERPDGSNFTLKIRSTKLEDSAMYFCASSLRGFLLEAFFGQGTRLTVV.

V usage is TRBV5-1 and J usage is TRBJ1-3; 8 positions agree with TRBD1. The CDR3 spans 14 residues. Germline assignment: CDR1 SGHRS and CDR2 YFSETQ. V dropped 3 bases and J dropped 2; count of bases not matched to a gene: 1. The CDR3 region is CASSSGGAGNTIYF. The CDR3 nucleotides are TGCGCCAGCAGCTCAGGGGGCGCTGGAAACACCATATATTTT.

This clone was picked up one time. This rearrangement joins TRBV5-6 to TRBJ1-4, with 7 bases lining up with TRBD1. The CDR3 has 16 amino acids. In germline, CDR1 is SGHDT, CDR2 YYEEEE. Trimming cost V 0 bases and J 6 bases; bases outside gene matches: 8. This chain's CDR3 is CASSLGFRGTDEKLFF. The CDR3 DNA reads as TGTGCCAGCAGCTTGGGCTTCAGGGGGACCGATGAAAAACTGTTTTTT.

This clone was observed a handful of times. This chain joins TRBV9 and TRBJ2-7; TRBD2 matches 7 bases. Losses at the gene ends were 0 bases for V and 3 bases for J; bases not matched to a gene: 3. The V gene's germline CDR1 is SGDLS and CDR2 YYNGEE. The CDR3 has 14 amino acids. CDR3 DNA: TGTGCCAGCAGCGTAGGGGAGGGGTTCTACGAGCAGTACTTC. Translation: CASSVGEGFYEQYF.